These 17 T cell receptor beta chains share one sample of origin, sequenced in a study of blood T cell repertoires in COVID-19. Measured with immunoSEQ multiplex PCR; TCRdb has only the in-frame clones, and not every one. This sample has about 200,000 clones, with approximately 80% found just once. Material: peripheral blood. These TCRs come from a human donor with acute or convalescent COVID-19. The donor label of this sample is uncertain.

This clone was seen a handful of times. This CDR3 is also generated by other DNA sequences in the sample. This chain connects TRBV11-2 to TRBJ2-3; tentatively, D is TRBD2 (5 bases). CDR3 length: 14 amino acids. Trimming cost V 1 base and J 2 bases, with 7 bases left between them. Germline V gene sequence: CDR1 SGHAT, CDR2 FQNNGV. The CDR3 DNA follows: TGTGCCAGCAGCTTAGGAGGGCCCACAGATACGCAGTATTTT. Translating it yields CASSLGGPTDTQYF.

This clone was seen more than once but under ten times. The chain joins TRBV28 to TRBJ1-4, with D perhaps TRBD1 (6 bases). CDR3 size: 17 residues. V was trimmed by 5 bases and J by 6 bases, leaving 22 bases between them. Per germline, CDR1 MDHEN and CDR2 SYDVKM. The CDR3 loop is CASSPQGRGPYDEKLFF. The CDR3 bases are TGTGCCAGCAGTCCCCAGGGCAGGGGCCCTTATGATGAAAAACTGTTTTTT.

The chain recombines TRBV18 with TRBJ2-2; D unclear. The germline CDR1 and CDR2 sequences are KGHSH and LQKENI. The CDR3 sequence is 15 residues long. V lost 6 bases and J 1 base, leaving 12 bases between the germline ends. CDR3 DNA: TGTGCCAGCTCCTCTACGTCCCTGAACACCGGGGAGCTGTTTTTT. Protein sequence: CASSSTSLNTGELFF.

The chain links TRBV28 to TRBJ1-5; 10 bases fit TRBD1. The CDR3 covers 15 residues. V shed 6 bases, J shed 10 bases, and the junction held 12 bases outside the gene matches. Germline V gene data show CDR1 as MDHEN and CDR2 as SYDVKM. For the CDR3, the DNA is TGTGCCAGCAGGGACGGACAGGGGGATTACAGACCCCAGCATTTT. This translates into CASRDGQGDYRPQHF.

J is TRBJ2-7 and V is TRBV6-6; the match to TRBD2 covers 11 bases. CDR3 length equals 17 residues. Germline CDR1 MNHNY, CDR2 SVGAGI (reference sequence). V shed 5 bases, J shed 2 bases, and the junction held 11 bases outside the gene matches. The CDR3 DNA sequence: TGTGCCAGCAGTCTTCCCGTAGCGGGGGGGAGGCCCTACGAGCAGTACTTC. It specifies CASSLPVAGGRPYEQYF.

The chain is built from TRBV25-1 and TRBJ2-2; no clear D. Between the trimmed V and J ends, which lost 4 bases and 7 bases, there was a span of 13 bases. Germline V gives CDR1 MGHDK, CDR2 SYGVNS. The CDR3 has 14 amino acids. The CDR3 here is CASSAIFASGELFF. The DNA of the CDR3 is TGTGCCAGCAGTGCAATCTTCGCGAGCGGGGAGCTGTTTTTT.

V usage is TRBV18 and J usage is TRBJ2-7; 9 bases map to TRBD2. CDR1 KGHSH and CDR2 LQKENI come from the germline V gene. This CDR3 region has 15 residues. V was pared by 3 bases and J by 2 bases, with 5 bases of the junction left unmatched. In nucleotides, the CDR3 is TGTGCCAGCTCACCGGCTAGCGGGAAACCCTACGAGCAGTACTTC. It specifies CASSPASGKPYEQYF.

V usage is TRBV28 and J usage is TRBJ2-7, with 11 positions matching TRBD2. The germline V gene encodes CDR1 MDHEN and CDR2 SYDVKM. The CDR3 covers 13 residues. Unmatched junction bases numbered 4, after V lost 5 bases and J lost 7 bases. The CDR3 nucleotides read TGTGCCAGCAGTCTTAGCGGGAGGGGAGAGCAGTACTTC. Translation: CASSLSGRGEQYF.

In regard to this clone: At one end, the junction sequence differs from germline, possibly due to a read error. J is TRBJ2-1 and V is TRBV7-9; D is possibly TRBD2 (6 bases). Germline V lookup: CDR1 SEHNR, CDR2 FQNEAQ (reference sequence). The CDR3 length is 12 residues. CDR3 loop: CASSSQTRSPVF. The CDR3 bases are TGTGCCAGCAGCTCCCAGACTAGGTCCCCGGTCTTC.

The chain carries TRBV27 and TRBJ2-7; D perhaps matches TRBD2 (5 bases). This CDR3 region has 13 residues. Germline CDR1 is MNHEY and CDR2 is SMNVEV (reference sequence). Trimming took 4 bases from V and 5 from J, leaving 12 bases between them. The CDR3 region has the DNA TGTGCCAGCAGTTCCCCACTAGTGAACGAGCAGTACTTC. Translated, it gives CASSSPLVNEQYF.

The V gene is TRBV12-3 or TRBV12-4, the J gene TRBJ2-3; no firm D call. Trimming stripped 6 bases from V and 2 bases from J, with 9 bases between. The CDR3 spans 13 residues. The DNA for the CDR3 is TGTGCCAGCAGATACAGTTCCACAGATACGCAGTATTTT. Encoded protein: CASRYSSTDTQYF.

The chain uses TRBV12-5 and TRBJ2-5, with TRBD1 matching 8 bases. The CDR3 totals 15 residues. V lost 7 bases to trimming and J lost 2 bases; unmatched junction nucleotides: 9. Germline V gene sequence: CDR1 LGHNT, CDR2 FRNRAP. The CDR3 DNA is TGTGCTAGTGCCGTGGACAGGGCCCATCAAGAGACCCAGTACTTC. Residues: CASAVDRAHQETQYF.

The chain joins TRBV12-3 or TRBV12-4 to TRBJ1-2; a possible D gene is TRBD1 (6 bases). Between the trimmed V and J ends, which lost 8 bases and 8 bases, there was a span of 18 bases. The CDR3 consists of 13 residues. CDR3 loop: CASRFVGAEGYTF. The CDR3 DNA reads TGTGCCAGCCGCTTCGTGGGGGCGGAAGGCTACACCTTC.

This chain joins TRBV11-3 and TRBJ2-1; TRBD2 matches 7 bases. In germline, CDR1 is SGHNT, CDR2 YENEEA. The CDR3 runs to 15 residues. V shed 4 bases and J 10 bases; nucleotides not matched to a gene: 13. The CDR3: CASSSTSEPKEEQFF. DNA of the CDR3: TGTGCCAGCAGCTCCACTAGCGAGCCTAAAGAAGAGCAGTTCTTC.

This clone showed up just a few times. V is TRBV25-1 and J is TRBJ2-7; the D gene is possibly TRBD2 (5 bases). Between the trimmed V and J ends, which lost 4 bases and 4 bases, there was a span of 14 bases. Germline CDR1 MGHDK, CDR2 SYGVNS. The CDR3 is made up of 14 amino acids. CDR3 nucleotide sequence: TGTGCCAGCAGTGTAGGCGGGTCCGGGTACGAGCAGTACTTC. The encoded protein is CASSVGGSGYEQYF.

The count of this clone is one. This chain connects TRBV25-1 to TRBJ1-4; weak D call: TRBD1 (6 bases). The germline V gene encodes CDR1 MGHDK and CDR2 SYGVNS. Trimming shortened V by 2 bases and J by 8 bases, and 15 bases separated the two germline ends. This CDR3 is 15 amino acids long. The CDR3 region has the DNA TGTGCCAGCAGTGAACCGACAGGAGCCGGCGAAAAACTGTTTTTT. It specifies CASSEPTGAGEKLFF.

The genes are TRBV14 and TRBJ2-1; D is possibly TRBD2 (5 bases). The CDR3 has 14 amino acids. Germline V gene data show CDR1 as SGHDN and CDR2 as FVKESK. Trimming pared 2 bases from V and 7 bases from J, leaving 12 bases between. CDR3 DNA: TGTGCCAGCAGCCAATTACGGACGGGGAATGAGCAGTTCTTC. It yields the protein CASSQLRTGNEQFF.